The 32 T cell receptor beta chains listed next were all sequenced from one sample in a study of cytomegalovirus exposure and HLA in healthy donors. The PCR had 60 Vbeta and 13 Jbeta primers. Some clones are missing from TCRdb's copy, which holds only in-frame ones; the method was immunoSEQ multiplex PCR. The sample shows 120,000 or so clones, around three quarters of them seen only once. Input material: PBMCs. These receptors were taken from a human donor in good health.

V and J are TRBV28 and TRBJ2-3; 10 bases align to TRBD2. CDR1 and CDR2 (germline): MDHEN, SYDVKM. V shed 7 bases, J shed 2 bases, and the junction held 6 bases outside the gene matches. The CDR3 sequence is 15 residues long. The CDR3 region is CASIGTSALTDTQYF. DNA of the CDR3: TGTGCCAGCATTGGGACTAGCGCCCTCACAGATACGCAGTATTTT.

The V call is TRBV9, the J call TRBJ2-7; 11 nucleotides match TRBD2. The CDR3 is made up of 16 amino acids. Per the germline V gene, CDR1 is SGDLS and CDR2 is YYNGEE. The junction had 9 bases not matched to a gene; V was cut back by 4 bases and J by 3 bases. The CDR3 DNA sequence: TGTGCCAGCAGCCAAACTCATAGCGGGAGGGTCTACGAGCAGTACTTC. Residues: CASSQTHSGRVYEQYF.

The chain combines TRBV19 with TRBJ1-2; 7 bases map to TRBD1. Looked up from germline, CDR1 is LNHDA and CDR2 is SQIVND (reference sequence). This CDR3 is 13 amino acids long. V shed 3 bases, J shed 7 bases, and the junction held 5 bases outside the gene matches. For the CDR3, the DNA is TGTGCCAGTAGTATCCTGACAGGGCCTGGCTACACCTTC. Amino acids: CASSILTGPGYTF.

This clone came up once. The chain employs TRBV7-9 and TRBJ1-4; TRBD1 might be the D (5 bases). CDR3 size: 16 residues. Trimming stripped 2 bases from V and 4 bases from J, with 14 bases between. Germline assignment: CDR1 SEHNR and CDR2 FQNEAQ (reference sequence). In DNA, the CDR3 is TGTGCCAGCAGCTTACTCGGGTTCAGGGATAATGAAAAACTGTTTTTT. Its protein is CASSLLGFRDNEKLFF.

This clone was found once. The chain carries TRBV6-5 and TRBJ1-5; a weak D match, TRBD1 (5 bases). The CDR3 covers 13 residues. Trimming stripped 4 bases from V and 7 bases from J, with 11 bases between. CDR1 MNHEY and CDR2 SVGAGI come from the germline V gene. The CDR3 sequence is CASSWGGSQPQHF. The CDR3 DNA is TGTGCCAGCAGTTGGGGGGGGTCGCAGCCCCAGCATTTT.

This clone was seen a single time. The gene calls are TRBV7-9 and TRBJ1-1; 8 bases map to TRBD1. V lost 5 bases to trimming and J lost 0 bases; unmatched junction nucleotides: 5. The CDR3 contains 15 residues. In germline, CDR1 is SEHNR, CDR2 FQNEAQ (reference sequence). Here the CDR3 DNA reads TGTGCCAGCAGCGTAGGACAGGGTATGAACACTGAAGCTTTCTTT. The encoded protein is CASSVGQGMNTEAFF.

This chain connects TRBV15 to TRBJ1-2; the D is unclear. The ends were cut back, 1 base at V and 4 bases at J, with 10 bases in the middle. There are 14 residues in the CDR3. The germline V gene encodes CDR1 LNHNV and CDR2 YYDKDF (reference sequence). CDR3 nucleotide sequence: TGTGCCACCAGCAGAGGGGCGGGGAGCTATGGCTACACCTTC. This translates into CATSRGAGSYGYTF. Variable domain in full (rest from reference TRBV15 and TRBJ1-2): DAMVIQNPRYQVTQFGKPVTLSCSQTLNHNVMYWYQQKSSQAPKLLFHYYDKDFNNEADTPDNFQSRRPNTSFCFLDIRSPGLGDTAMYLCATSRGAGSYGYTFGSGTRLTVV.

This rearrangement joins TRBV28 to TRBJ2-1; D is possibly TRBD2 (6 bases). CDR1 MDHEN and CDR2 SYDVKM come from the germline V gene. The CDR3 is 16 amino acids. The germline V and J ends were trimmed by 5 bases and 3 bases, with 17 bases remaining between them. CDR3 sequence reads: CASSPDPGDRYNEQFF. CDR3 nucleotides: TGTGCCAGCAGTCCCGACCCGGGGGACCGCTACAATGAGCAGTTCTTC.

This chain uses TRBV20-1 with TRBJ1-1; D gene unclear. CDR1 is DFQATT, CDR2 SNEGSKA, per germline (reference sequence). The CDR3 is 11 residues long. The V end was cut by 6 bases, the J end by 5 bases, with 10 bases between. The CDR3 loop reads CSATRETEAFF. CDR3 coding DNA: TGCAGTGCCACTAGAGAAACTGAAGCTTTCTTT.

The chain has TRBV19 and TRBJ1-2, with TRBD1 as a possible D gene (6 bases). Deletions cut 3 bases from V and 6 bases from J, with 17 bases between. The CDR3 spans 15 residues. Looked up from germline, CDR1 is LNHDA and CDR2 is SQIVND (reference sequence). CDR3 nucleotide sequence: TGTGCCAGTAGTATTAAGCACCCAGGGGATAATGGCTACACCTTC. This gives the protein CASSIKHPGDNGYTF.

This clone was seen more than once but under ten times. CDR3 bases: TGTGCCACCAGCAGGGACAGGGGATTGGGCGTGCCCCAGCATTTT. Protein product: CATSRDRGLGVPQHF. V is TRBV15 and J is TRBJ1-5, with 9 bases matching TRBD1. In germline, CDR1 is LNHNV, CDR2 YYDKDF (reference sequence). J lost 9 bases, V lost 3 bases, and 9 bases had no gene match. CDR3 size: 15 residues.

The rearrangement joins TRBV28 to TRBJ2-3; no clear D gene. Looked up from germline, CDR1 is MDHEN and CDR2 is SYDVKM. There are 15 residues in the CDR3. V was cut by 10 bases and J by 3 bases, with 20 bases left in between. The CDR3 loop is CATNPPWAETDTQYF. DNA for the CDR3: TGTGCCACCAATCCCCCATGGGCAGAGACAGATACGCAGTATTTT.

The V call is TRBV11-3, the J call TRBJ2-1, with 12 bases that match TRBD2. Germline V gene data show CDR1 as SGHNT and CDR2 as YENEEA. Losses at the gene ends were 5 bases for V and 6 bases for J; bases not matched to a gene: 8. This CDR3 region has 16 residues. Here the CDR3 reads CASSVSGTSGLNEQFF. The CDR3 region has the DNA TGTGCCAGCAGCGTTTCCGGGACTAGCGGGCTCAATGAGCAGTTCTTC.

The chain joins TRBV5-1 to TRBJ2-7, with 16 bases aligning to TRBD2. The CDR3 is 16 residues long. Germline values: CDR1 SGHRS, CDR2 YFSETQ. J gave up 2 bases and V 2 bases, and 1 base lay outside the gene matches. The CDR3 here is CASSFGTSGRAYEQYF. In DNA form, the CDR3 reads TGCGCCAGCAGCTTCGGGACTAGCGGGAGGGCCTACGAGCAGTACTTC.

On this clone: A junction boundary mismatches the germline segment, possibly from a read error. The rearrangement uses TRBV7-9 and TRBJ1-5, with TRBD1 as a possible D gene (5 bases). In germline, CDR1 is SEHNR, CDR2 FQNEAQ (reference sequence). This CDR3 has 16 amino acids. CDR3 protein: CSSSAATDYSNQPQHF. CDR3 in DNA: TGTTCCAGCAGCGCCGCGACAGATTATAGCAATCAGCCCCAGCATTTT. The whole variable domain, remainder taken from reference TRBV7-9 and TRBJ1-5, is DTGVSQNPRHKITKRGQNVTFRCDPISEHNRLYWYRQTLGQGPEFLTYFQNEAQLEKSRLLSDRFSAERPKGSFSTLEIQRTEQGDSAMYLCSSSAATDYSNQPQHFGDGTRLSIL.

The CDR3 here is CSVDSDRVKSNGYTF. The CDR3 region has the DNA TGCAGCGTTGACTCGGACAGGGTAAAGTCCAATGGCTACACCTTC. The rearrangement uses TRBV29-1 and TRBJ1-2; 8 positions agree with TRBD1. This CDR3 comprises 15 residues. The junction had 12 bases not matched to a gene; V was cut back by 3 bases and J by 6 bases. In germline, CDR1 is SQVTM, CDR2 ANQGSEA.

This CDR3 is CASSIPSGPATEAFF. The CDR3 DNA sequence: TGTGCCAGTAGTATCCCATCAGGGCCCGCTACTGAAGCTTTCTTT. The rearrangement joins TRBV19 to TRBJ1-1; D is possibly TRBD1 (5 bases). CDR1 and CDR2 (germline): LNHDA, SQIVND (reference sequence). This CDR3 has 15 amino acids. Trimming pared 3 bases from V and 5 bases from J, leaving 16 bases between.

The gene calls are TRBV4-2 and TRBJ2-7; 10 positions match TRBD2. The CDR3 is 16 amino acids. J was trimmed by 3 bases and V by 0 bases; bases with no gene match: 5. In germline, CDR1 is LGHNA, CDR2 YNFKEQ. The CDR3 DNA follows: TGTGCCAGCAGCCAAGATGCTAGCGGGAGCTACTACGAGCAGTACTTC. Amino acid sequence: CASSQDASGSYYEQYF.

This chain uses TRBV19 with TRBJ1-6; D unresolved. CDR3 length equals 15 residues. Trimming shortened V by 6 bases and J by 6 bases, and 15 bases separated the two germline ends. Germline V gene lookup returns CDR1 LNHDA and CDR2 SQIVND (reference sequence). The CDR3 sequence: CASSRGRLVNSPLHF. The CDR3 DNA reads TGTGCCAGTAGCCGAGGGCGGCTGGTTAATTCACCCCTCCACTTT.

The sample holds a few counts of this clone. The chain couples TRBV18 to TRBJ2-5; 13 nucleotides match TRBD2. J lost 5 bases, V lost 3 bases, and 3 bases had no gene match. This CDR3 spans 15 amino acids. Germline values: CDR1 KGHSH, CDR2 LQKENI. This CDR3 is CASSPGLAGFETQYF. CDR3 coding DNA: TGTGCCAGCTCACCGGGACTAGCGGGATTTGAGACCCAGTACTTC.

The gene calls are TRBV6-5 and TRBJ1-2, with D possibly TRBD1 on 6 matching bases. From germline, CDR1 is MNHEY and CDR2 SVGAGI. CDR3 length equals 15 residues. Between the trimmed V and J ends, which lost 5 bases and 1 base, there was a span of 14 bases. The CDR3 loop reads CASSPGPQGNYGYTF. CDR3 nucleotide sequence: TGTGCCAGCAGTCCCGGCCCACAGGGTAACTATGGCTACACCTTC.

The V call is TRBV5-8, the J call TRBJ2-7; 8 nucleotides align to TRBD2. CDR3 length: 16 residues. V trimming: 3 bases; J trimming: 3 bases; junction bases outside the gene matches: 11. The V gene's germline CDR1 is SGHTS and CDR2 YDEGEE. The CDR3 DNA reads as TGTGCCAGCAGCTCAAGCGGTCTAGCGGGCTTCTACGAGCAGTACTTC. Its protein is CASSSSGLAGFYEQYF.

This chain connects TRBV19 to TRBJ2-3; 7 positions agree with TRBD2. The CDR3 extends over 16 amino acids. V shed 3 bases and J 5 bases; nucleotides not matched to a gene: 11. Looked up from germline, CDR1 is LNHDA and CDR2 is SQIVND (reference sequence). The CDR3 loop reads CASSIQGTGGGDTQYF. The CDR3 coding sequence is TGTGCCAGTAGTATTCAGGGAACGGGAGGAGGAGATACGCAGTATTTT.

The chain carries TRBV5-4 and TRBJ2-5; 7 nucleotides agree with TRBD1. Germline CDR1 reads SGHNT; CDR2 reads YYREEE (reference sequence). The trim removed 3 bases at V and 1 base at J, leaving 3 bases unmatched. This CDR3 spans 14 amino acids. The CDR3 region is CASSYRQGQETQYF. The CDR3 DNA reads TGTGCCAGCAGCTACCGACAGGGCCAAGAGACCCAGTACTTC.

The rearrangement links TRBV5-1 to TRBJ2-7; 8 bases match TRBD1. Germline CDR1 SGHRS, CDR2 YFSETQ. The J segment lost 3 bases and the V segment lost 4 bases, leaving 3 bases of the junction unmatched. The CDR3 totals 13 residues. CDR3 nucleotide sequence: TGCGCCAGCAGCACCGACAGGGGCTACGAGCAGTACTTC. Translating gives CASSTDRGYEQYF.

This clone was counted a few times. The genes are TRBV7-8 and TRBJ2-7, with unresolved D. CDR1 SGHVS and CDR2 FQNEAQ come from the germline V gene. Trimming stripped 0 bases from V and 2 bases from J, with 11 bases between. The CDR3 is 15 amino acids. The CDR3 nucleotides are TGTGCCAGCAGCTTAGCAGTGAGCCAGGCCTACGAGCAGTACTTC. Residues: CASSLAVSQAYEQYF.

This chain links TRBV5-1 with TRBJ1-1, with TRBD1 identical over 7 bases. The ends lost 4 bases at V and 0 bases at J; junction bases unmatched: 9. Per the germline V gene, CDR1 is SGHRS and CDR2 is YFSETQ. This CDR3 is built from 16 residues. The CDR3 coding sequence is TGCGCCAGCAGCCTCCGGGACAGTCGCATGAACACTGAAGCTTTCTTT. Its protein is CASSLRDSRMNTEAFF.

The rearrangement uses TRBV9 and TRBJ2-3, with 11 bases lining up with TRBD2. CDR3 length: 15 amino acids. CDR1 is SGDLS and CDR2 is YYNGEE in the germline V gene. Trimming at V came to 3 bases and at J to 3 bases, leaving 3 bases not matched to a gene. The CDR3 bases are TGTGCCAGCAGCGGACTAGCGGGAACTACAGATACGCAGTATTTT. As protein: CASSGLAGTTDTQYF.

This clone was picked up a small number of times. V is TRBV5-1 and J is TRBJ2-7; TRBD1 matches at 10 bases. This CDR3 contains 14 residues. Trimming took 3 bases from V and 2 from J; bases not matched to a gene: 2. Germline CDR1 SGHRS, CDR2 YFSETQ. The CDR3 loop reads CASSSGQGTYEQYF. The CDR3 nucleotides are TGCGCCAGCAGCTCGGGACAGGGGACCTACGAGCAGTACTTC.

As DNA, the CDR3 is TGTGCCAGCGGGGGACTAGCGGTTCGAGATACGCAGTATTTT. It translates to CASGGLAVRDTQYF. This sequence joins TRBV6-1 and TRBJ2-3, with 11 bases identical to TRBD2. Germline loops: CDR1 MNHNS, CDR2 SASEGT. CDR3 length: 14 residues. The J segment lost 5 bases and the V segment lost 8 bases, leaving 6 bases of the junction unmatched.

This clone was detected once. The same CDR3 also results from other DNA sequences found in this sample. This rearrangement joins TRBV6-1 to TRBJ1-2, with a possible D match to TRBD1 (6 bases). The CDR3 covers 14 residues. Germline CDR1 reads MNHNS; CDR2 reads SASEGT. Trimming pared 1 base from V and 0 bases from J, leaving 6 bases between. The chain's CDR3 is CASSEGTANYGYTF. As DNA, the CDR3 is TGTGCCAGCAGTGAAGGGACAGCTAACTATGGCTACACCTTC.

The chain recombines TRBV18 with TRBJ2-3; TRBD2 matches 13 bases. The CDR3 consists of 14 residues. V shed 3 bases and J 6 bases; nucleotides not matched to a gene: 0. Germline lookup yields CDR1 KGHSH and CDR2 LQKENI. The CDR3 sequence is CASSPGLAGDTQYF. The CDR3 DNA reads TGTGCCAGCTCACCGGGACTAGCGGGGGATACGCAGTATTTT.